The 7 T cell receptor beta chains below come from one sample, sequenced in a study of T cells in Graves' hyperthyroidism and ophthalmopathy. Amplification of TCR beta CDR3 regions was performed using RNA transcripts as template. The primer set for the first-round RT-PCR of the TCR CDR3 was HTBI. TCRdb processed the multiplex PCR reads anew with MiXCR; each CDR3 protein has one entry. Of some 490,000 distinct CDR3 sequences listed, less than 25% were seen once; the top ten hold about 49%. Sample: blood. These receptors all stem from a woman between 65 and 79 years old with Graves' ophthalmopathy.

The chain is built from TRBV3-1 and TRBJ2-1, with D tentatively TRBD2 (5 bases). CDR3 length: 16 amino acids. Trimming left V 0 bases short and J 7 bases short, with 16 bases between. CDR1 and CDR2 (germline): LGHDT, YNNKEL (reference sequence). CDR3 in DNA: TGTGCCAGCAGCCAAGATGTGGCTAGCAGACTTAATGAGCAGTTCTTC. Translation gives CASSQDVASRLNEQFF.

This clonotype was seen at least ten times. This sequence joins TRBV7-2 and TRBJ2-2, with TRBD2 as a possible D gene (7 bases). Trimming stripped 6 bases from V and 7 bases from J, with 12 bases between. The CDR3 is made up of 13 amino acids. Germline CDR1 is SGHTA and CDR2 is FQGNSA. The CDR3 DNA reads TGTGCCAGCAGTTATAGGGGGGGCGGGGAGCTGTTTTTT. This sequence encodes CASSYRGGGELFF.

V gene TRBV5-5 combines with J gene TRBJ1-5; D uncertain. The V gene's germline CDR1 is SGHKS and CDR2 YYEKEE (reference sequence). The CDR3 length is 15 residues. Between the trimmed V and J ends, which lost 7 bases and 4 bases, there was a span of 18 bases. The CDR3 nucleotides are TGTGCCAGCTCCGCCGGCGGTCAATTTAATCAGCCCCAGCATTTT. This gives the protein CASSAGGQFNQPQHF.

Note on this clonotype: A read error may be the cause here, since a much bigger clone is one base away. This chain uses TRBV7-2 with TRBJ2-5, with D perhaps given as TRBD1 or TRBD2 (6 bases each). The V gene's germline CDR1 is SGHTA and CDR2 FQGNSA. The CDR3 extends over 16 amino acids. The CDR3 DNA is TGTGGCAGCAGCAGGAGGAGGGCCAATCAGGGGGAGACCCAGTACTTC. It specifies CGSSRRRANQGETQYF.

The table lists this clonotype with many counts. The V gene is TRBV7-2, the J gene TRBJ1-1; no definite D call. Germline V gene data show CDR1 as SGHTA and CDR2 as FQGNSA. Trimming took off 1 base at V and 6 bases at J, with 12 bases between the two ends. The CDR3 loop spans 14 amino acids. The CDR3 here is CASSLGRSGAEAFF. CDR3 bases: TGTGCCAGCAGCTTAGGACGGAGTGGGGCTGAAGCTTTCTTT.

This chain connects TRBV7-6 to TRBJ2-3; TRBD2 matches at 11 bases. Germline CDR1 reads SGHVS; CDR2 reads FNYEAQ. The V and J ends lost 5 bases and 4 bases, in that order; junction bases with no gene match: 5. This CDR3 is 15 amino acids long. DNA for the CDR3: TGTGCCAGCAGCACCGGGACTAGCGGCGCAGATACGCAGTATTTT. Amino acid sequence: CASSTGTSGADTQYF.

The chain recombines TRBV7-9 with TRBJ1-5; possibly TRBD1 for D (5 bases). The germline gives CDR1 SEHNR, CDR2 FQNEAQ (reference sequence). The V and J ends lost 1 base and 3 bases respectively, with 10 bases between them. This CDR3 has 15 amino acids. The CDR3 bases are TGTGCCAGCAGCTTAGAGGGGCGGTTCAATCAGCCCCAGCATTTT. Translating gives CASSLEGRFNQPQHF.